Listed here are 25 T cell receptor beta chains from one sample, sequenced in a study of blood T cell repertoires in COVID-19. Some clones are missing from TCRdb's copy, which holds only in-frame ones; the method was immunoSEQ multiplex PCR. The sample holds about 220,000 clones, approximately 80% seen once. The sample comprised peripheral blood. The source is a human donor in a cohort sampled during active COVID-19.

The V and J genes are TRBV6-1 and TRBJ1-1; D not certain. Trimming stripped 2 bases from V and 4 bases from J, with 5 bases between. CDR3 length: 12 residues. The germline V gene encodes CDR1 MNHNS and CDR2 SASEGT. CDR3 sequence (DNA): TGTGCCAGCAGTGAACTCAGCACTGAAGCTTTCTTT. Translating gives CASSELSTEAFF.

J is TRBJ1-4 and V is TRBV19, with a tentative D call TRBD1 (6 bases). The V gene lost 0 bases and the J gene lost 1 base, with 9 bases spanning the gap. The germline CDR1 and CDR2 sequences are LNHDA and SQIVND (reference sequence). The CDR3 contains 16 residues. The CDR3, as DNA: TGTGCCAGTAGTATAGATAAACAGGGAACTAATGAAAAACTGTTTTTT. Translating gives CASSIDKQGTNEKLFF. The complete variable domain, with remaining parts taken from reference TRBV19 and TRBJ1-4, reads DGGITQSPKYLFRKEGQNVTLSCEQNLNHDAMYWYRQDPGQGLRLIYYSQIVNDFQKGDIAEGYSVSREKKESFPLTVTSAQKNPTAFYLCASSIDKQGTNEKLFFGSGTQLSVL.

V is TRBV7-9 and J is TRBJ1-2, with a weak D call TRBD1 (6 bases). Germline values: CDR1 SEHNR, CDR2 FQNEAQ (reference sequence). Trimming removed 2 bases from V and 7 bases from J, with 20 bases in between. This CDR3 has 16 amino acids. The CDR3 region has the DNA TGTGCCAGCAGCTTAAACCGAGACAGGACTCGAGGTGGCTACACCTTC. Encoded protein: CASSLNRDRTRGGYTF.

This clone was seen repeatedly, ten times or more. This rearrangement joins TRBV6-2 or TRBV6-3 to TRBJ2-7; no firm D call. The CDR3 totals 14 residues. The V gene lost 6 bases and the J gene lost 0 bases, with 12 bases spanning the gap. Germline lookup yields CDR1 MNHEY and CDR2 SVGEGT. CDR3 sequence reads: CASSSRRGSYEQYF. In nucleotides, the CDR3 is TGTGCCAGCAGCTCCCGACGAGGCTCCTACGAGCAGTACTTC.

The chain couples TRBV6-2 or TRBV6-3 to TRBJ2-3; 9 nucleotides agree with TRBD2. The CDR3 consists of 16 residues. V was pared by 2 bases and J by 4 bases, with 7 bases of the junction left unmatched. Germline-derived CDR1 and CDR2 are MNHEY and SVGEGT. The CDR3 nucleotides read TGTGCCAGCAGTTACGGCGGGGGGGCCGGGGCAGATACGCAGTATTTT. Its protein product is CASSYGGGAGADTQYF.

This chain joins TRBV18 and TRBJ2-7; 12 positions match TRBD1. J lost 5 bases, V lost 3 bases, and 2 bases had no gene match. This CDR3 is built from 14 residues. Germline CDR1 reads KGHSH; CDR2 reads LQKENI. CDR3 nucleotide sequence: TGTGCCAGCTCACCCGGGACAGGGGGCGACGAGCAGTACTTC. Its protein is CASSPGTGGDEQYF.

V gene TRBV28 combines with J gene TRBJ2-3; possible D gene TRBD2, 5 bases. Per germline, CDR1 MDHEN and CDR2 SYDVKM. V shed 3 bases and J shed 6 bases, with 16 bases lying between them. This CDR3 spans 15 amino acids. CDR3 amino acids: CASSFQRPLGDTQYF. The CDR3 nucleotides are TGTGCCAGCAGTTTCCAGCGGCCATTAGGGGATACGCAGTATTTT.

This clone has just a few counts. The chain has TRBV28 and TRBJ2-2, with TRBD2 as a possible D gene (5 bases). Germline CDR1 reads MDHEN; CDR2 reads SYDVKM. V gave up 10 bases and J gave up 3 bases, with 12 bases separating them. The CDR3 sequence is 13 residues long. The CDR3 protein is CATRRSDTGELFF. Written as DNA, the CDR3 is TGTGCCACCCGGAGGAGTGACACCGGGGAGCTGTTTTTT.

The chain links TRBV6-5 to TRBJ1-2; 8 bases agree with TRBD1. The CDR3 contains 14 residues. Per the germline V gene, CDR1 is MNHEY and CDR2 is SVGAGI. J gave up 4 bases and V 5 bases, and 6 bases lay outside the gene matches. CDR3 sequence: CASSLTGEGYGYTF. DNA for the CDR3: TGTGCCAGCAGTCTGACAGGGGAGGGCTATGGCTACACCTTC.

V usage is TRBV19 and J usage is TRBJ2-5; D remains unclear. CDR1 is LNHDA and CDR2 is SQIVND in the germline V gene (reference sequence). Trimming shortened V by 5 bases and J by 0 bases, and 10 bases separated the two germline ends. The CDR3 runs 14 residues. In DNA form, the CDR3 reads TGTGCCAGTAGTCGCGCGGTAAACCAAGAGACCCAGTACTTC. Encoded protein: CASSRAVNQETQYF.

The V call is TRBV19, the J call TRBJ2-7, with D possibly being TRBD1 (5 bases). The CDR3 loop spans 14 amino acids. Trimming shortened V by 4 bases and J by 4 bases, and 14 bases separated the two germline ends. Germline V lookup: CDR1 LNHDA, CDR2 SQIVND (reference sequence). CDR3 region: CASSRQSGLYEQYF. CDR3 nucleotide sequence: TGTGCCAGTAGTAGGCAGTCAGGGTTGTACGAGCAGTACTTC.

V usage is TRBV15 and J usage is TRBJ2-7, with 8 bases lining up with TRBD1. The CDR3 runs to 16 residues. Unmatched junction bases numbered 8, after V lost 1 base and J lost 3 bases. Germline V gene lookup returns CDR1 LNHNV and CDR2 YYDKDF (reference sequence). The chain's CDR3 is CATSRGQGTEYYEQYF. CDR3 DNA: TGTGCCACCAGCAGAGGACAGGGGACCGAATACTACGAGCAGTACTTC.

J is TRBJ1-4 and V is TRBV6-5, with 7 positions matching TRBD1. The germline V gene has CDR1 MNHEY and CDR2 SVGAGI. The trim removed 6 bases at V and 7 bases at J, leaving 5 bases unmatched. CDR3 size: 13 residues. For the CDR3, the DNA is TGTGCCAGCAGGAGACAGGGTAGTGAAAAACTGTTTTTT. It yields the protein CASRRQGSEKLFF.

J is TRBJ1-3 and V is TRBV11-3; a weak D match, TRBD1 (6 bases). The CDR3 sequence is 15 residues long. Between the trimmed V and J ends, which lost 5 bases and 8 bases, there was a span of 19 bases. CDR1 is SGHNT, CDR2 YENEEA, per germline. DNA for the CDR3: TGTGCCAGCAGCCCCCCCCGGCTGGGGGCGTACACCATATATTTT. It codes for CASSPPRLGAYTIYF.

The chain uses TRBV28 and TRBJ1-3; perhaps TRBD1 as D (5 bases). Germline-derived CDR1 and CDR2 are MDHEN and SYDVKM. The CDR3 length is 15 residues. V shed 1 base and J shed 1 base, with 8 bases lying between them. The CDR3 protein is CASSLSGGSGNTIYF. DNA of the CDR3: TGTGCCAGCAGTTTATCCGGGGGGTCTGGAAACACCATATATTTT.

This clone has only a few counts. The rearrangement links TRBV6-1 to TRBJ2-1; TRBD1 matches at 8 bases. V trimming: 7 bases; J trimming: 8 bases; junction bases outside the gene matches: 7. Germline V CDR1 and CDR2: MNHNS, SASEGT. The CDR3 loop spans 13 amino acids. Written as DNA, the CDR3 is TGTGCCAGCAAAGAGACAGGGGTCCATGAGCAGTTCTTC. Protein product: CASKETGVHEQFF.

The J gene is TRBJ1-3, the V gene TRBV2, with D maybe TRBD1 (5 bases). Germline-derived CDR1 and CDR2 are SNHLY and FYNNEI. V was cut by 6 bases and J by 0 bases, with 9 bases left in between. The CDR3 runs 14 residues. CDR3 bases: TGTGCCAGCAGCGGACACACCTCTGGAAACACCATATATTTT. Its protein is CASSGHTSGNTIYF.

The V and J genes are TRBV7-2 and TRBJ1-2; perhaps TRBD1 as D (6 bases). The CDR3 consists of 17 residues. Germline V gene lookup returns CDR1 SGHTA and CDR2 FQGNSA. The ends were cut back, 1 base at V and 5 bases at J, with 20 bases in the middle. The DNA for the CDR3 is TGTGCCAGCAGCTTAGTGAGGGTGGGCTTTACAGGGTATGGCTACACCTTC. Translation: CASSLVRVGFTGYGYTF.

The CDR3 coding sequence is TGTGCCTGGAGTGTTTCTTCCAATCAGCCCCAGCATTTT. Encoded protein: CAWSVSSNQPQHF. The chain recombines TRBV30 with TRBJ1-5; no firm D call. Germline assignment: CDR1 GTSNPN and CDR2 SVGIG (reference sequence). This CDR3 region has 13 residues. The V end was cut by 0 bases, the J end by 3 bases, with 6 bases between.

CDR3 sequence: CASSSMSGTDTQYF. The CDR3, as DNA: TGTGCCAGCAGTTCAATGTCGGGTACAGATACGCAGTATTTT. This chain joins TRBV3-1 (or the pseudogene TRBV3-2) and TRBJ2-3, with D hard to call. The CDR3 spans 14 residues. V lost 6 bases and J lost 3, with 13 bases in between. Germline-derived CDR1 and CDR2 are LGHDT and YNNKEL (reference sequence).

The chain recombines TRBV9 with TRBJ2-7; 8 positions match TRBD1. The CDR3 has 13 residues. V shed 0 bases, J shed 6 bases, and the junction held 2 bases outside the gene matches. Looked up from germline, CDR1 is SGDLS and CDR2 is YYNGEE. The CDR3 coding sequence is TGTGCCAGCAGCGTAGCAGGGGGCGGCGAGCAGTACTTC. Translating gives CASSVAGGGEQYF. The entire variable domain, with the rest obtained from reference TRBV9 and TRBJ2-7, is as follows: DSGVTQTPKHLITATGQRVTLRCSPRSGDLSVYWYQQSLDQGLQFLIQYYNGEERAKGNILERFSAQQFPDLHSELNLSSLELGDSALYFCASSVAGGGEQYFGPGTRLTVT.

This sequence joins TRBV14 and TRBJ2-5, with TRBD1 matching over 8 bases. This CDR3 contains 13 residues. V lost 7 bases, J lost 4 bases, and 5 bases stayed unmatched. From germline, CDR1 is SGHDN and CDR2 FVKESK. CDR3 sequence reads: CASKVQGAETQYF. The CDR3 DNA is TGTGCCAGCAAGGTTCAGGGGGCAGAGACCCAGTACTTC.

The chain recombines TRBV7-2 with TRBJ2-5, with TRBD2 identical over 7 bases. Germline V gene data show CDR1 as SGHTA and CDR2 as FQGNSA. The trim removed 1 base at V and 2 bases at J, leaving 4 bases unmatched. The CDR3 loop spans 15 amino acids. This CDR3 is CASSLGLAVQETQYF. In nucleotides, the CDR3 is TGTGCCAGCAGCTTAGGACTAGCTGTACAAGAGACCCAGTACTTC.

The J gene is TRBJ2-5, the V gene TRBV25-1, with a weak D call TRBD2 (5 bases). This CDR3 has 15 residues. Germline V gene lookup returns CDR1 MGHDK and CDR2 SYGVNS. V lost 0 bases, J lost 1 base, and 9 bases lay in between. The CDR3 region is CASSEYNEGQETQYF. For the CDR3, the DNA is TGTGCCAGCAGTGAATATAACGAGGGCCAAGAGACCCAGTACTTC.

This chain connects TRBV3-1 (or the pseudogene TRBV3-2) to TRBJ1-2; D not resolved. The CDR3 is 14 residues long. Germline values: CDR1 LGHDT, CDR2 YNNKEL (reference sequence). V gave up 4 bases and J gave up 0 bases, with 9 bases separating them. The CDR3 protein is CASSLGEANYGYTF. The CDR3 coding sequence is TGTGCCAGCAGCCTCGGGGAAGCTAACTATGGCTACACCTTC.